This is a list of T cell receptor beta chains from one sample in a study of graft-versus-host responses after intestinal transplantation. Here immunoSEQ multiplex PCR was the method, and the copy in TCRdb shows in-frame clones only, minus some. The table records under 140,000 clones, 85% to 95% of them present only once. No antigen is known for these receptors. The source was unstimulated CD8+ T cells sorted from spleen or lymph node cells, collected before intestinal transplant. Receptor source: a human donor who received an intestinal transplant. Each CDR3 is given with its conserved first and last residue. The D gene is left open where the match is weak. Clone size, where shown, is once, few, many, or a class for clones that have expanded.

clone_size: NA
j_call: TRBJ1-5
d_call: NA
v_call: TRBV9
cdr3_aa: CASSVGGGLNQPQHF
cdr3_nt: TGTGCCAGCAGCGTAGGTGGAGGGTTGAATCAGCCCCAGCATTTT

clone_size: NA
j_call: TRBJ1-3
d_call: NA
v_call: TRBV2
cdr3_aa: CAADSYPSGNTIYF
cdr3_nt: TGTGCCGCTGACAGCTACCCTTCAGGAAACACCATATATTTT

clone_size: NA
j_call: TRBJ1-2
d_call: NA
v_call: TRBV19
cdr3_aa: CASEGLYGYTF
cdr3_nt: TGTGCCTCCGAGGGGCTCTATGGCTACACCTTC

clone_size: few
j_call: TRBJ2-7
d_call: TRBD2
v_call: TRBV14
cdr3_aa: CASSPLTGGSYEQYF
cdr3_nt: TGTGCCAGCAGCCCATTAACGGGAGGCTCCTACGAGCAGTACTTC

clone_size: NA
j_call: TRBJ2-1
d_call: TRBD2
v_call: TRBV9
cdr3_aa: CASNHPGTSGPEGIEQFF
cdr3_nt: TGTGCCAGCAACCACCCCGGGACTAGCGGCCCGGAAGGGATTGAGCAGTTCTTC

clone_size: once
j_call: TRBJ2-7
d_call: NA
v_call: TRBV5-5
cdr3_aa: CASSLYLSSYEQYF
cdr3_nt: TGTGCCAGCAGCTTGTATTTGAGCTCCTACGAGCAGTACTTC

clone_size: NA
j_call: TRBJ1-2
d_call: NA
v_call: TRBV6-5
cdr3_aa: CASRPGTKGYTF
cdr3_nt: TGTGCCAGCAGACCGGGAACTAAAGGCTACACCTTC

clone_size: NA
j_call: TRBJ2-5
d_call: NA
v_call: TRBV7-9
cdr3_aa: CASSFIGSPQETQYF
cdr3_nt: TGTGCCAGCAGCTTTATAGGATCCCCCCAAGAGACCCAGTACTTC

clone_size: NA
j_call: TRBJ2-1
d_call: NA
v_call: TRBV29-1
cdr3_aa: CSVVRSSGSSYNEQFF
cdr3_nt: TGCAGCGTGGTAAGGTCCAGCGGAAGCTCCTACAATGAGCAGTTCTTC

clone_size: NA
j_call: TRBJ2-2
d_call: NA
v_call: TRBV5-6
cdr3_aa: CASSFPGNTGELFF
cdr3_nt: TGTGCCAGCAGCTTTCCAGGGAACACCGGGGAGCTGTTTTTT

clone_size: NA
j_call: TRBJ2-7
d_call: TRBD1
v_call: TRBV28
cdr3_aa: CASTALDRGPYEQYF
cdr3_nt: TGTGCCAGCACCGCCTTGGACAGGGGTCCCTACGAGCAGTACTTC

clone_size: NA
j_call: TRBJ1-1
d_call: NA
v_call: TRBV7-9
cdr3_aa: CASSLSTEAFF
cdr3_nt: TGTGCCAGCAGCTTAAGCACTGAAGCTTTCTTT

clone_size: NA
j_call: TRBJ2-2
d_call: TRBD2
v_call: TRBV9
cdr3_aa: CASSVGISGTGELFF
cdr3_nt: TGTGCCAGCAGCGTAGGGATTAGCGGGACCGGGGAGCTGTTTTTT

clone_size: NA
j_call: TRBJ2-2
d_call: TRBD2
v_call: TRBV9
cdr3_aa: CASSVGGTRYTGELFF
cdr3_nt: TGTGCCAGCAGCGTAGGTGGGACTAGATACACCGGGGAGCTGTTTTTT

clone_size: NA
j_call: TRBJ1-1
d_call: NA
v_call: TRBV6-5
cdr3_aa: CASSYEGGVTEAFF
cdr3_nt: TGTGCCAGCAGTTACGAGGGTGGGGTTACTGAAGCTTTCTTT

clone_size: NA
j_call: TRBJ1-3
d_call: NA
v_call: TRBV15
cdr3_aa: CATSPTLGAGNTIYF
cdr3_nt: TGTGCCACCAGCCCTACTCTGGGGGCTGGAAACACCATATATTTT

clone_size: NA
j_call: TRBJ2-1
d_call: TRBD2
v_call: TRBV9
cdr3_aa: CASSVGLAGANEQFF
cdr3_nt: TGTGCCAGCAGCGTGGGCCTAGCGGGAGCCAATGAGCAGTTCTTC

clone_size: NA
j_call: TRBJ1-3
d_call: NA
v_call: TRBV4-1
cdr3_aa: CASSQGFGNTIYF
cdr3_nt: TGCGCCAGCAGCCAAGGGTTTGGAAACACCATATATTTT

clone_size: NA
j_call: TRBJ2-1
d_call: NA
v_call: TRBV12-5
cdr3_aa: CASGPGLSSYNEQFF
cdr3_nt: TGTGCTAGTGGTCCGGGACTGAGCTCCTACAATGAGCAGTTCTTC

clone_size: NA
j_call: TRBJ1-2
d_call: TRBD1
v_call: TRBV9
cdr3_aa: CASSSSTGEGNYGYTF
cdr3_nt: TGTGCCAGCAGCTCTTCGACAGGGGAGGGTAACTATGGCTACACCTTC

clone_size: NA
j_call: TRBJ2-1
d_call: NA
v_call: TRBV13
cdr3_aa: CASSLGLAVGQFF
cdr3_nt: TGTGCCAGCAGCTTAGGTTTAGCTGTGGGGCAGTTCTTC

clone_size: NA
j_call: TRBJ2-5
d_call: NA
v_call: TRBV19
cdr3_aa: CASSIGGGIVAQYF
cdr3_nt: TGTGCCAGTAGTATAGGGGGCGGCATAGTAGCCCAGTACTTC

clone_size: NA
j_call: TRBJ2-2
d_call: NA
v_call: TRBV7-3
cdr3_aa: CASGGLTGELFF
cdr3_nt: TGTGCCTCTGGGGGCTTGACCGGGGAGCTGTTTTTT

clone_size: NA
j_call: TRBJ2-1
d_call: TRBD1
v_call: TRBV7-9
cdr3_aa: CASSSISRTGENRGEQFF
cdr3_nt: TGTGCCAGCAGCTCGATATCTCGGACAGGGGAAAATCGCGGTGAGCAGTTCTTC

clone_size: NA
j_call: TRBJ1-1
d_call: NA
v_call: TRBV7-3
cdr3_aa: CASSLSAGLNTEAFF
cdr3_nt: TGTGCCAGCAGCTTATCGGCAGGCTTGAACACTGAAGCTTTCTTT

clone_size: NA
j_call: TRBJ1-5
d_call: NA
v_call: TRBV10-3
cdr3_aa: CAISDEENQPQHF
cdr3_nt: TGTGCCATCAGTGATGAGGAGAATCAGCCCCAGCATTTT

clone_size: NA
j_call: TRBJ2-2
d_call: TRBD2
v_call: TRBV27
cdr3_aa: CASSLAGGVTGELFF
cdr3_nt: TGTGCCAGCAGCTTAGCGGGAGGGGTCACCGGGGAGCTGTTTTTT

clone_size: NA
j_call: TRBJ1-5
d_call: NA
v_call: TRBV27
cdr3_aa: CASSLGTDQPQHF
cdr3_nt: TGTGCCAGCAGTTTGGGGACTGATCAGCCCCAGCATTTT

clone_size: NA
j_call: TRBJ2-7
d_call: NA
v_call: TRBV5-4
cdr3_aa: CASSAGQMSSYEQYF
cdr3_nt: TGTGCCAGCAGCGCGGGACAGATGAGCTCCTACGAGCAGTACTTC

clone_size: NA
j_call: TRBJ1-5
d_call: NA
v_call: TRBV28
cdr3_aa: CASSQSWSQHF
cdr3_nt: TGTGCCAGCAGTCAAAGTTGGTCCCAGCATTTT

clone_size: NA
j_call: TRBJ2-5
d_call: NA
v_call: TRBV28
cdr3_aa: CASSYGGAGETQYF
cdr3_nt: TGTGCCAGCAGTTATGGGGGTGCAGGAGAGACCCAGTACTTC